The source of this T cell receptor (beta chain) is a study of blood T cell repertoires in COVID-19 (TCRdb year 2020). Some background on the complete study: Collaborator samples came from the United States, Italy and Spain and covered acute and convalescent phases of COVID-19. The prospective study material was composed of cDNA or gDNA derived from T cells, B-cell-depleted T cells, or PBMCs. Deeply sampled blood TCRbeta repertoires from subjects exposed to, actively infected with, or recovered from COVID-19 were included in the dataset. A freely available public database, intended as a resource for researchers studying the immune response to SARS-CoV-2, is where the repertoires were released. The samples were drawn from two sources: the first 160 participants of the ongoing ImmuneRACE study, and 1,200 or so subjects contributed by 6 global collaborators. The sample metadata nearly always contained a de-identified subject ID, COVID-19 status, age in years and sex. Where available, HLA class I and class II types were taken from metadata supplied by the sample provider and were not determined by assay-based typing.

Turning to this clone: This clone's antigen is unknown. No much larger clonotype is one base removed from it; base qualities were not supplied.

Whole blood was collected in K2EDTA tubes by collaborating institutions according to the institutions' own protocols. For TCRbeta analysis, collaborator samples were shipped as frozen whole blood, as isolated PBMCs, or as DNA extracted from either sample type. General findings and caveats noted by the study authors: The quantity of clinical and demographic metadata differed by source and by participant and was supplied without curation.

TCRbeta CDR3 regions were amplified from genomic DNA using the immunoSEQ Assay, a bias-controlled multiplex PCR. Processing in the source paper ran as follows. The number of nucleated cells in each sample was estimated by amplification of reference gene primers within the assay. Sequence reads were collapsed and filtered to measure the absolute abundance of every unique TCRbeta CDR3 rearrangement. For each sample, productive Simpson clonality was calculated by taking the square root of Simpson's diversity index across productive rearrangements. TCRdb mirrors the immuneACCESS table, restricted to in-frame sequences. Some clones are absent from its copies; in checked studies, under half trace to an unresolved V gene, and the reason for the others is unknown. V, J and clone size are those of that table, while D and trimming were read from the DNA. Recorded for this sample are about 220,000 clones; 80% of them occurred a single time. The ten most abundant clones make up 7.2% of the sample.

After removal of 6 bases from V and 1 base from J, the junction retains 4 bases not matched to a gene. CDR1 is given as LNHDA and CDR2 as SQIVND, both from the germline V gene (reference sequence). Inclusive of the bounding cysteine and phenylalanine, the CDR3 is 14 residues long. The sequence is cut down to CDR3 DNA, 42 bases in frame from base 1. This clonotype was sampled from a woman in her 70s with acute or convalescent COVID-19. The sequence joins TRBV19 to TRBJ2-5, and TRBD1 aligns with 8 junction nucleotides. Sequenced material: peripheral blood. The encoded CDR3 is CASRDRGSQETQYF. The nucleotide sequence is given as TGTGCCAGTAGAGACAGGGGTTCCCAAGAGACCCAGTACTTC.